Listed here are 27 T cell receptor beta chains from one sample, sequenced in a study of shared clonotypes between healthy human individuals. Generated by immunoSEQ multiplex PCR, the TCRdb table keeps only in-frame clones and is missing some. The sample holds about 490,000 clones, 70% to 85% seen once. What was sequenced was PBMCs. All receptors derive from a woman between 40 and 50 years old in good health. Some clones in this sample may be carry-over from other donors' samples.

This clone turned up a few times. The chain carries TRBV28 and TRBJ1-2, with D unresolved. V lost 4 bases and J lost 6, with 18 bases in between. This CDR3 spans 15 amino acids. CDR1 and CDR2 from the germline V gene are MDHEN and SYDVKM. CDR3 sequence: CASSSRTVLINGYTF. CDR3 in DNA: TGTGCCAGCAGTTCTCGGACTGTTCTTATTAATGGCTACACCTTC.

The rearrangement uses TRBV28 and TRBJ2-3, with D maybe TRBD2 (6 bases). Trimming pared 3 bases from V and 1 base from J, leaving 17 bases between. Germline loops: CDR1 MDHEN, CDR2 SYDVKM. This CDR3 region has 17 residues. The CDR3 region has the DNA TGTGCCAGCAGTTTGGGGCGGGGACGTGCCCGCACAGATACGCAGTATTTT. This sequence encodes CASSLGRGRARTDTQYF.

This chain joins TRBV21-1 and TRBJ2-3. TRBV21-1 is a documented pseudogene. CDR3 length: 14 amino acids. CDR3 protein: CASSNSHTTDTQYF. In DNA form, the CDR3 reads TGTGCCAGCAGCAATAGTCACACCACAGATACGCAGTATTTT.

This sequence joins TRBV5-4 and TRBJ2-7; D not certain. There are 12 residues in the CDR3. Germline loops: CDR1 SGHNT, CDR2 YYREEE (reference sequence). V was pared by 4 bases and J by 9 bases, with 14 bases between. Here the CDR3 DNA reads TGTGCCAGCAGCGGCTATGGGCCGGGGCAGTACTTC. It is translated as CASSGYGPGQYF. Looking up the rest from reference TRBV5-4 and TRBJ2-7 gives the full variable domain: ETGVTQSPTHLIKTRGQQVTLRCSSQSGHNTVSWYQQALGQGPQFIFQYYREEENGRGNFPPRFSGLQFPNYSSELNVNALELDDSALYLCASSGYGPGQYFGPGTRLTVT.

CDR3 bases: TGTGCCAGCAGCCCCTTGTGGCCGGGAGGCCTTGGAGATACGCAGTATTTT. Its translation: CASSPLWPGGLGDTQYF. The chain carries TRBV7-2 and TRBJ2-3; 7 bases align to TRBD2. From germline, CDR1 is SGHTA and CDR2 FQGNSA. This CDR3 has 17 residues. After removal of 5 bases from V and 5 bases from J, the junction contained 16 bases not matched to a gene.

This chain joins TRBV19 and TRBJ1-1; 8 nucleotides match TRBD1. The length of the CDR3 is 17 residues. Germline V CDR1 and CDR2: LNHDA, SQIVND (reference sequence). V gave up 5 bases and J gave up 0 bases; unmatched junction bases: 11. The CDR3 protein is CASSQTRDRSLNTEAFF. CDR3 sequence (DNA): TGTGCCAGTAGTCAAACCCGGGACAGGTCCCTGAACACTGAAGCTTTCTTT.

The V gene is TRBV7-6, the J gene TRBJ2-5; TRBD1 is a possible D gene (5 bases). This CDR3 is built from 15 residues. Looked up from germline, CDR1 is SGHVS and CDR2 is FNYEAQ. Trimming pared 5 bases from V and 4 bases from J, leaving 17 bases between. This chain's CDR3 is CASSLSWGLRETQYF. The CDR3 DNA is TGTGCCAGCAGCCTTTCTTGGGGCCTCCGAGAGACCCAGTACTTC. Full variable domain (rest looked up from reference TRBV7-6 and TRBJ2-5): GAGVSQSPRYKVTKRGQDVALRCDPISGHVSLYWYRQALGQGPEFLTYFNYEAQQDKSGLPNDRFSAERPEGSISTLTIQRTEQRDSAMYRCASSLSWGLRETQYFGPGTRLLVL.

This clone occurred once. This rearrangement joins TRBV10-3 to TRBJ1-1; D is undetermined. Germline-derived CDR1 and CDR2 are ENHRY and SYGVKD. This CDR3 has 15 amino acids. V was shortened by 4 bases and J by 1 base, with 13 bases between the two germline ends. The CDR3, as DNA: TGTGCCATCAGTGTAAAGGGCGGCGGGAACACTGAAGCTTTCTTT. It is translated as CAISVKGGGNTEAFF.

The V and J genes are TRBV28 and TRBJ1-2; D call uncertain. Germline assignment: CDR1 MDHEN and CDR2 SYDVKM. The V and J ends lost 1 base and 0 bases respectively, with 6 bases between them. The CDR3 loop spans 14 amino acids. DNA of the CDR3: TGTGCCAGCAGTTTATCAGGCCCTAACTATGGCTACACCTTC. This encodes CASSLSGPNYGYTF.

This clone was detected many times. The chain has TRBV4-2 and TRBJ2-7, with D unclear. Between the trimmed V and J ends, which lost 1 base and 4 bases, there was a span of 14 bases. The germline V gene encodes CDR1 LGHNA and CDR2 YNFKEQ. This CDR3 comprises 15 residues. The CDR3 region has the DNA TGTGCCAGCAGCCAAGGGGTTTCTAGTGCGTACGAGCAGTACTTC. It is translated as CASSQGVSSAYEQYF.

This clone was seen a single time. The chain has TRBV10-3 and TRBJ1-2; D call uncertain. Germline loops: CDR1 ENHRY, CDR2 SYGVKD. This CDR3 comprises 13 residues. Trimming shortened V by 7 bases and J by 8 bases, and 17 bases separated the two germline ends. As DNA, the CDR3 is TGTGCCATCACCCCCGAGGAGGCGACCGGCTACACCTTC. Translating it yields CAITPEEATGYTF.

Comments on this clone: This same CDR3 is encoded by further DNA sequences in the sample. The J gene is TRBJ2-7, the V gene TRBV7-2; perhaps TRBD1 as D (6 bases). The V and J ends lost 5 bases and 3 bases respectively, with 14 bases between them. The CDR3 is 14 amino acids. Germline CDR1 reads SGHTA; CDR2 reads FQGNSA. For the CDR3, the DNA is TGTGCCAGCAGCCGAACAGGGTTTGGCTACGAGCAGTACTTC. It codes for CASSRTGFGYEQYF.

To note about this clone: The same CDR3 is also encoded by other DNA sequences in this sample. V and J are TRBV2 and TRBJ1-1, with no clear D. Per germline, CDR1 SNHLY and CDR2 FYNNEI. This CDR3 has 13 amino acids. V was trimmed by 2 bases and J by 1 base, leaving 5 bases between them. This CDR3 is CASSELENTEAFF. CDR3 DNA: TGTGCCAGCAGTGAACTAGAGAACACTGAAGCTTTCTTT.

This clone was recorded a few times. V usage is TRBV7-9 and J usage is TRBJ2-7, with D tentatively TRBD1 (5 bases). Germline CDR1 reads SEHNR; CDR2 reads FQNEAQ (reference sequence). The V gene lost 2 bases and the J gene lost 0 bases, with 20 bases spanning the gap. This CDR3 region has 18 residues. The CDR3 DNA is TGTGCCAGCAGCTTACCTCCCGCGGCAGGGCCCCACTCCTACGAGCAGTACTTC. Amino acids: CASSLPPAAGPHSYEQYF.

In DNA, the CDR3 is TGTGCCAGCAGGCCGAGAGGAGGGGGGATCACAGATACGCAGTATTTT. It codes for CASRPRGGGITDTQYF. The chain has TRBV7-8 and TRBJ2-3; D assignment may be TRBD1 or TRBD2 (6 bases each). The V end was cut by 6 bases, the J end by 2 bases, with 18 bases between. The CDR3 extends over 16 amino acids. Germline V gene sequence: CDR1 SGHVS, CDR2 FQNEAQ.

This clone is a singleton in its sample. The gene calls are TRBV28 and TRBJ2-7; 8 nucleotides line up with TRBD1. V lost 5 bases, J lost 0 bases, and 3 bases stayed unmatched. The length of the CDR3 is 14 residues. Per germline, CDR1 MDHEN and CDR2 SYDVKM. The CDR3, as DNA: TGTGCCAGCAGTGACAGGGGACCCTCCTACGAGCAGTACTTC. It encodes CASSDRGPSYEQYF.

At least ten counts were recorded for this clone. This rearrangement joins TRBV28 to TRBJ2-7; D not certain. Germline V CDR1 and CDR2: MDHEN, SYDVKM. The CDR3 loop spans 14 amino acids. V was cut by 2 bases and J by 2 bases, with 10 bases left in between. CDR3 sequence: CASSLDPATYEQYF. The CDR3 DNA reads as TGTGCCAGCAGTTTAGACCCGGCTACCTACGAGCAGTACTTC.

The V call is TRBV4-2, the J call TRBJ1-1; D perhaps matches TRBD1 (5 bases). This CDR3 comprises 15 residues. The germline V and J ends were trimmed by 1 base and 2 bases, with 11 bases remaining between them. The germline CDR1 and CDR2 sequences are LGHNA and YNFKEQ. As DNA, the CDR3 is TGTGCCAGCAGCCAAGGGGTCAGGGAAAACACTGAAGCTTTCTTT. Translating gives CASSQGVRENTEAFF.

The V gene is TRBV5-1, the J gene TRBJ2-2; D is ambiguous. The CDR3 covers 14 residues. Germline-derived CDR1 and CDR2 are SGHRS and YFSETQ. V lost 8 bases and J lost 0, with 11 bases in between. The DNA for the CDR3 is TGCGCCAGTGCGGTTAGTCCGAACACCGGGGAGCTGTTTTTT. It encodes CASAVSPNTGELFF. Full variable domain (missing parts from reference TRBV5-1 and TRBJ2-2): KAGVTQTPRYLIKTRGQQVTLSCSPISGHRSVSWYQQTPGQGLQFLFEYFSETQRNKGNFPGRFSGRQFSNSRSEMNVSTLELGDSALYLCASAVSPNTGELFFGEGSRLTVL.

The rearrangement links TRBV7-9 to TRBJ1-1; D unresolved. This CDR3 has 13 amino acids. Germline V CDR1 and CDR2: SEHNR, FQNEAQ (reference sequence). Trimming stripped 2 bases from V and 0 bases from J, with 4 bases between. The CDR3 here is CASSLMVNTEAFF. The CDR3 DNA reads as TGTGCCAGCAGCTTAATGGTGAACACTGAAGCTTTCTTT.

This chain connects TRBV5-1 to TRBJ2-7; 13 bases match TRBD2. V shed 4 bases, J shed 0 bases, and the junction held 4 bases outside the gene matches. This CDR3 spans 16 amino acids. Germline CDR1 and CDR2: SGHRS and YFSETQ. The CDR3 spells CASSDGTSGTSYEQYF. The CDR3 coding sequence is TGCGCCAGCAGCGACGGGACTAGCGGGACCTCCTACGAGCAGTACTTC.

This chain links TRBV9 with TRBJ2-3, with D perhaps TRBD1 (5 bases). Trimming removed 0 bases from V and 0 bases from J, with 14 bases in between. CDR3 length: 17 residues. Per germline, CDR1 SGDLS and CDR2 YYNGEE. This CDR3 is CASSVEGVGTSTDTQYF. For the CDR3, the DNA is TGTGCCAGCAGCGTAGAAGGGGTTGGCACTAGCACAGATACGCAGTATTTT.

The CDR3 coding sequence is TGTGCCAGCAGTTACCCCGCTAGCGAGAACACAGATACGCAGTATTTT. It encodes CASSYPASENTDTQYF. This chain uses TRBV6-6 with TRBJ2-3, with a possible D match to TRBD2 (6 bases). Germline V CDR1 and CDR2: MNHNY, SVGAGI (reference sequence). V lost 2 bases and J lost 2, with 14 bases in between. CDR3 length: 16 residues.

The V call is TRBV19, the J call TRBJ1-2; TRBD1 might be the D (5 bases). V lost 3 bases, J lost 4 bases, and 15 bases lay in between. Germline CDR1 is LNHDA and CDR2 is SQIVND (reference sequence). The CDR3 extends over 15 amino acids. CDR3 sequence (DNA): TGTGCCAGTAGTATCGGGGCAGGCCCTGCCTATGGCTACACCTTC. Translating it yields CASSIGAGPAYGYTF.

The rearrangement uses TRBV18 and TRBJ1-1, with 7 bases lining up with TRBD1. The CDR3 is made up of 14 amino acids. Germline trimming cut 3 bases from V and 10 bases from J; bases unmatched to any gene: 11. Germline CDR1 reads KGHSH; CDR2 reads LQKENI. DNA of the CDR3: TGTGCCAGCTCACCCGCCGGGACAGTCTCCCTAGCTTTCTTT. Translating it yields CASSPAGTVSLAFF.

This clone was recorded once. The chain recombines TRBV6-1 with TRBJ2-2; 15 nucleotides line up with TRBD2. V lost 3 bases to trimming and J lost 1 base; unmatched junction nucleotides: 0. The V gene's germline CDR1 is MNHNS and CDR2 SASEGT. The length of the CDR3 is 17 residues. CDR3 sequence: CASSEGLAGGNTGELFF. The CDR3 DNA follows: TGTGCCAGCAGTGAGGGACTAGCGGGAGGGAACACCGGGGAGCTGTTTTTT.

This clone occurred once. The genes are TRBV5-1 and TRBJ2-1; 9 nucleotides align to TRBD2. The germline V gene has CDR1 SGHRS and CDR2 YFSETQ. CDR3 length: 15 residues. Losses at the gene ends were 1 base for V and 3 bases for J; bases not matched to a gene: 2. This CDR3 reads CASSLWTSDYNEQFF. CDR3 in DNA: TGCGCCAGCAGCTTGTGGACTAGCGACTACAATGAGCAGTTCTTC.